This TCR beta chain emerged from a study of a mutant IDH1 vaccine in newly diagnosed glioma. Study information: Earlier therapy was either radiotherapy, temozolomide, or both, and most got both.

Trimming took off 3 bases at V and 0 bases at J, with 9 bases between the two ends. Germline-derived CDR1 and CDR2 are MGHDK and SYGVNS. This CDR3 has 15 amino acids. Note on this clone: Antigen: not known.

This sample's time point: week 23, last vaccination. Topical imiquimod accompanied each vaccine dose, which consisted of 300 ug of mutant IDH1 20-mer peptide. TCRdb's table, derived via immunoSEQ multiplex PCR, lists solely in-frame clones and lacks some. The sample consists of 58,000 or so clones, more than 75% of them appearing once. The sequence was obtained from a man aged 35 to 55 with glioma. The V and J genes are TRBV25-1 and TRBJ1-3; unclear D gene. Sequencing was performed on PBMCs, taken from a glioma patient whose treatment included an IDH1 peptide vaccine. CDR3 bases: TGTGCCAGCAGTGATCCACGAAACTCTGGAAACACCATATATTTT. Translating it yields CASSDPRNSGNTIYF.